Below, 18 T cell receptor beta chains from the same sample are listed, as sequenced in a study of T cells in Graves' hyperthyroidism and ophthalmopathy. RNA transcripts gave rise to amplified TCR beta CDR3 regions. Using the HTBI primer set, a first-round RT-PCR was run on the TCR CDR3. MiXCR, run by TCRdb on the multiplex PCR reads, gives a single entry per CDR3 protein. The sample records a few hundred thousand distinct CDR3 sequences, approximately 15% being singletons. The sample comprised blood. The source of these receptors is a woman under 30 with Graves' hyperthyroidism.

This clonotype has a handful of counts. The chain couples TRBV20-1 to TRBJ2-1; D not resolved. The CDR3 covers 14 residues. Trimming cost V 3 bases and J 1 base, with 10 bases left between them. Germline CDR1 DFQATT, CDR2 SNEGSKA (reference sequence). The CDR3 loop is CSASGRVSYNEQFF. The CDR3 DNA sequence: TGCAGTGCTAGTGGTCGGGTATCCTACAATGAGCAGTTCTTC.

This clonotype was detected ten times or more. J is TRBJ2-2 and V is TRBV5-1, with 8 bases identical to TRBD2. Trimming cost V 4 bases and J 1 base; bases outside gene matches: 3. Germline assignment: CDR1 SGHRS and CDR2 YFSETQ. This CDR3 spans 15 amino acids. CDR3 sequence reads: CASSASGGNTGELFF. The CDR3 DNA follows: TGCGCCAGCAGCGCCAGCGGGGGGAACACCGGGGAGCTGTTTTTT.

This clonotype was seen only a few times. The chain uses TRBV5-4 and TRBJ1-4; D is possibly TRBD1 (5 bases). The germline V and J ends were trimmed by 3 bases and 4 bases, with 10 bases remaining between them. Germline V lookup: CDR1 SGHNT, CDR2 YYREEE (reference sequence). The CDR3 loop spans 14 amino acids. CDR3 protein: CASSWPGDNEKLFF. CDR3 nucleotide sequence: TGTGCCAGCAGCTGGCCGGGGGATAATGAAAAACTGTTTTTT.

This clonotype was counted many times. J is TRBJ2-7 and V is TRBV10-3; D remains unclear. Trimming left V 0 bases short and J 3 bases short, with 6 bases between. The CDR3 contains 13 residues. Germline values: CDR1 ENHRY, CDR2 SYGVKD. The CDR3 loop is CAISESRSYEQYF. CDR3 coding DNA: TGTGCCATCAGTGAGTCGAGAAGCTACGAGCAGTACTTC.

CDR3 sequence: CSARDRNTGELFF. CDR3 nucleotides: TGCAGTGCTAGGGACAGAAACACCGGGGAGCTGTTTTTT. The rearrangement uses TRBV20-1 and TRBJ2-2; a weak D match, TRBD1 (6 bases). CDR3 size: 13 residues. Germline CDR1 reads DFQATT; CDR2 reads SNEGSKA (reference sequence). Trimming cost V 3 bases and J 2 bases, with 7 bases left between them.

The chain links TRBV6-2 or TRBV6-3 to TRBJ2-1, with no clear D. The CDR3 length is 14 residues. Trimming took 5 bases from V and 3 from J, leaving 11 bases between them. The germline gives CDR1 MNHEY, CDR2 SVGEGT. The CDR3 DNA reads as TGTGCCAGCAGTCCCTCGACTGGCTACAATGAGCAGTTCTTC. Protein product: CASSPSTGYNEQFF.

This sequence joins TRBV12-3 or TRBV12-4 and TRBJ2-5; 8 bases are a match to TRBD1. V shed 3 bases and J 2 bases; nucleotides not matched to a gene: 5. This CDR3 is built from 15 residues. CDR3 in DNA: TGTGCCAGCAGTTTCCAGGGGGCGCAGCAAGAGACCCAGTACTTC. This codes for CASSFQGAQQETQYF.

This clonotype was counted many times. The chain couples TRBV28 to TRBJ2-6; 7 nucleotides agree with TRBD1. Germline-derived CDR1 and CDR2 are MDHEN and SYDVKM. This CDR3 has 15 amino acids. The junction had 4 bases not matched to a gene; V was cut back by 4 bases and J by 4 bases. CDR3 nucleotide sequence: TGTGCCAGCAGTTACAGGGGTGTCGGGGCCAACGTCCTGACTTTC. Amino acids: CASSYRGVGANVLTF. The whole variable domain, filled in from reference TRBV28 and TRBJ2-6, reads DVKVTQSSRYLVKRTGEKVFLECVQDMDHENMFWYRQDPGLGLRLIYFSYDVKMKEKGDIPEGYSVSREKKERFSLILESASTNQTSMYLCASSYRGVGANVLTFGAGSRLTVL.

This clonotype was seen ten or more times. The chain carries TRBV7-2 and TRBJ1-1; possibly TRBD1 for D (5 bases). The CDR3 is 15 residues long. V lost 5 bases and J lost 7, with 20 bases in between. Germline-derived CDR1 and CDR2 are SGHTA and FQGNSA. The CDR3 sequence: CASSPEYRIFGEAFF. The CDR3 DNA sequence: TGTGCCAGCAGCCCCGAGTACAGGATTTTCGGTGAAGCTTTCTTT.

This clonotype was picked up many times. The chain couples TRBV13 to TRBJ1-1; TRBD1 is a possible D gene (5 bases). CDR1 PRHDT and CDR2 FYEKMQ come from the germline V gene (reference sequence). The V gene lost 4 bases and the J gene lost 7 bases, with 13 bases spanning the gap. The CDR3 sequence is 13 residues long. The CDR3 loop reads CASSSGRRDEAFF. CDR3 DNA sequence: TGTGCCAGCAGCTCGGGACGGCGAGATGAAGCTTTCTTT.

A word on this clonotype: At one boundary the junction diverges from the germline segment, which might be a read error. V usage is TRBV11-2 and J usage is TRBJ1-4, with D possibly matching TRBD1 (6 bases). Per the germline V gene, CDR1 is SGHAT and CDR2 is FQNNGV. This CDR3 comprises 16 residues. CDR3 DNA sequence: TGTGCCGGCAGCACCGGACAGTCCGCAACTAATGAAAAACTGTTTTTT. Amino acid sequence: CAGSTGQSATNEKLFF.

This clonotype was seen at least ten times. The chain combines TRBV6-2 or TRBV6-3 with TRBJ2-3, with 12 bases identical to TRBD2. In germline, CDR1 is MNHEY, CDR2 SVGEGT. The CDR3 is 17 residues long. After removal of 0 bases from V and 7 bases from J, the junction contained 8 bases not matched to a gene. The CDR3 nucleotides read TGTGCCAGCAGTTACTCGAGACTAGCGGGAGATAGAAATACGCAGTATTTT. It encodes CASSYSRLAGDRNTQYF.

This clonotype appeared a few times. V and J are TRBV5-1 and TRBJ2-1; D is undetermined. The CDR3 has 16 residues. CDR1 is SGHRS, CDR2 YFSETQ, per germline. Trimming took 6 bases from V and 0 from J, leaving 16 bases between them. The CDR3 region is CASTLDGPSSYNEQFF. The CDR3 DNA sequence: TGCGCCAGCACCCTAGACGGGCCCAGCTCCTACAATGAGCAGTTCTTC.

This clonotype was counted many times. V gene TRBV6-1 combines with J gene TRBJ1-5, with unresolved D. The germline CDR1 and CDR2 sequences are MNHNS and SASEGT. The CDR3 has 14 residues. The germline V and J ends were trimmed by 7 bases and 4 bases, with 14 bases remaining between them. The CDR3 sequence is CASTFSGENQPQHF. CDR3 DNA: TGTGCCAGCACCTTTTCCGGGGAAAATCAGCCCCAGCATTTT.

This clonotype came up a few times. This may stem from a read error, because a much larger clone lies one nucleotide away. The J gene is TRBJ2-1, the V gene TRBV12-3 or TRBV12-4, with TRBD2 matching 11 bases. The CDR3 loop spans 14 amino acids. The CDR3 nucleotides read TGTACCAGCAGCCCCGGACTAGCGGGTACTGGACAGTTCTTC. Protein: CTSSPGLAGTGQFF.

This clonotype has a handful of counts. This chain connects TRBV7-9 to TRBJ2-7, with D possibly being TRBD1 (5 bases). Germline values: CDR1 SEHNR, CDR2 FQNEAQ (reference sequence). Trimming removed 5 bases from V and 2 bases from J, with 13 bases in between. This CDR3 has 14 amino acids. The CDR3 is CASSLQDGAYEQYF. In nucleotides, the CDR3 is TGTGCCAGCAGCCTACAGGACGGAGCCTACGAGCAGTACTTC. The variable domain in full, completed from reference TRBV7-9 and TRBJ2-7, reads DTGVSQNPRHKITKRGQNVTFRCDPISEHNRLYWYRQTLGQGPEFLTYFQNEAQLEKSRLLSDRFSAERPKGSFSTLEIQRTEQGDSAMYLCASSLQDGAYEQYFGPGTRLTVT.

This clonotype appeared a few times. The chain couples TRBV7-2 to TRBJ2-7; D possibly corresponds to TRBD2 (5 bases). This CDR3 spans 12 amino acids. Deletions cut 5 bases from V and 3 bases from J, with 8 bases between. CDR1 SGHTA and CDR2 FQGNSA come from the germline V gene. CDR3 in DNA: TGTGCCAGCAGCGCGGACTTCTACGAGCAGTACTTC. Its translation is CASSADFYEQYF.

This clonotype was observed many times. The chain couples TRBV18 to TRBJ1-1, with 7 bases aligning to TRBD1. CDR3 size: 15 residues. V lost 3 bases, J lost 7 bases, and 11 bases stayed unmatched. Germline CDR1 is KGHSH and CDR2 is LQKENI. The CDR3 reads CASSPNGGDSGEAFF. The CDR3 DNA sequence: TGTGCCAGCTCACCCAACGGAGGGGACAGTGGTGAAGCTTTCTTT. Using reference TRBV18 and TRBJ1-1 for the parts outside the CDR3, the full variable domain is NAGVMQNPRHLVRRRGQEARLRCSPMKGHSHVYWYRQLPEEGLKFMVYLQKENIIDESGMPKERFSAEFPKEGPSILRIQQVVRGDSAAYFCASSPNGGDSGEAFFGQGTRLTVV.